The 15 T cell receptor beta chains given below trace back to one sample, sequenced in a study of cytomegalovirus exposure and HLA in healthy donors. Use of 60 Vbeta and 13 Jbeta primers characterized the PCR. Repertoires were generated with immunoSEQ multiplex PCR, while TCRdb's copy carries only in-frame clones and drops some. Among 85,000 to 130,000 clones, about 68% were seen once, and the ten largest hold roughly 14%. The sample comprised PBMCs. The source of these receptors is a male donor in good health and CMV-seropositive.

Turning to this clone: One junction end disagrees with the germline gene, perhaps due to a read error. V is TRBV7-7 and J is TRBJ2-2; D is unclear. Germline CDR1 SSHAT, CDR2 FNYEAQ (reference sequence). The CDR3 contains 14 residues. CDR3 sequence: CASSQDTNTGELFF. DNA of the CDR3: TGTGCTAGCAGCCAAGACACCAACACCGGGGAGCTGTTTTTT.

A few counts support this clone. This chain links TRBV7-2 with TRBJ2-7; 9 bases agree with TRBD2. V was pared by 5 bases and J by 3 bases, with 8 bases of the junction left unmatched. There are 15 residues in the CDR3. Germline V gives CDR1 SGHTA, CDR2 FQGNSA. For the CDR3, the DNA is TGTGCCAGCAGCCCTAGGCGGGGGGGGAACTACGAGCAGTACTTC. Translation gives CASSPRRGGNYEQYF.

This chain uses TRBV7-8 with TRBJ1-6, with 7 bases that match TRBD1. Germline V gene data show CDR1 as SGHVS and CDR2 as FQNEAQ. The V and J ends lost 5 bases and 9 bases, in that order; junction bases with no gene match: 7. This CDR3 spans 14 amino acids. DNA for the CDR3: TGTGCCAGCAGCATGACAGGGCAAGCTTCACCCCTCCACTTT. Residues: CASSMTGQASPLHF.

The genes are TRBV13 and TRBJ1-6; TRBD1 agrees at 8 bases. J gave up 10 bases and V 5 bases, and 4 bases lay outside the gene matches. CDR3 size: 13 residues. Looked up from germline, CDR1 is PRHDT and CDR2 is FYEKMQ (reference sequence). The CDR3 region has the DNA TGTGCCAGCAGCCGGAACAGGGGGTCACCCCTCCACTTT. Translating gives CASSRNRGSPLHF.

The genes are TRBV30 and TRBJ1-1; 10 bases fit TRBD1. CDR1 and CDR2 from the germline V gene are GTSNPN and SVGIG (reference sequence). The CDR3 is 13 residues long. Trimming at V came to 3 bases and at J to 10 bases, leaving 8 bases not matched to a gene. The CDR3 reads CAWRRQGAGRAFF. DNA of the CDR3: TGTGCCTGGAGGCGACAGGGGGCCGGTCGAGCTTTCTTT.

CDR3 in DNA: TGCGCCAGCAGCCATCTCTGGGGCCCGGGCGGTTTGGACGAGCAGTACTTC. Its protein product is CASSHLWGPGGLDEQYF. V and J are TRBV4-3 and TRBJ2-7; a possible D gene is TRBD1 (5 bases). V was shortened by 3 bases and J by 5 bases, with 23 bases between the two germline ends. The V gene's germline CDR1 is LGHNA and CDR2 YSLEER. CDR3 length: 17 amino acids.

The genes are TRBV5-4 and TRBJ2-1, with 12 positions matching TRBD1. The germline CDR1 and CDR2 sequences are SGHNT and YYREEE (reference sequence). With V trimmed by 0 bases and J by 9 bases, 4 bases remained unmatched. This CDR3 is 15 amino acids long. The CDR3 bases are TGTGCCAGCAGCTTGGCGGGACAGGGGGCAGGTGAGCAGTTCTTC. This gives the protein CASSLAGQGAGEQFF.

This clone was detected once. The rearrangement joins TRBV4-2 to TRBJ2-7; D not certain. Germline V lookup: CDR1 LGHNA, CDR2 YNFKEQ. V lost 0 bases and J lost 6, with 15 bases in between. This CDR3 is built from 15 residues. CDR3 in DNA: TGTGCCAGCAGCCAAGACGTTAGTGTAGTACGCGAGCAGTACTTC. Protein product: CASSQDVSVVREQYF.

V usage is TRBV6-5 and J usage is TRBJ1-2, with 7 positions matching TRBD1. Looked up from germline, CDR1 is MNHEY and CDR2 is SVGAGI. The V and J ends lost 6 bases and 4 bases, in that order; junction bases with no gene match: 5. The CDR3 runs to 13 residues. CDR3 coding DNA: TGTGCCAGCAGGACGAAGGGGGCCTATGGCTACACCTTC. Residues: CASRTKGAYGYTF.

The rearrangement uses TRBV25-1 and TRBJ2-4, with D unresolved. Germline assignment: CDR1 MGHDK and CDR2 SYGVNS. The CDR3 is 12 amino acids. V was clipped by 8 bases and J by 3 bases, with 8 bases between them. The CDR3 DNA reads as TGTGCCAGCTCTCCGGGCAAAAACATTCAGTACTTC. Translation: CASSPGKNIQYF.

The chain uses TRBV12-5 and TRBJ2-3; D not resolved. The germline gives CDR1 LGHNT, CDR2 FRNRAP. Trimming left V 0 bases short and J 3 bases short, with 4 bases between. This CDR3 comprises 13 residues. The CDR3 region has the DNA TGTGCTAGTGGTTTGGTTAATACAGATACGCAGTATTTT. This sequence encodes CASGLVNTDTQYF.

This chain connects TRBV9 to TRBJ2-7, with a weak D call TRBD1 (5 bases). Germline V lookup: CDR1 SGDLS, CDR2 YYNGEE. The V and J ends lost 0 bases and 2 bases respectively, with 9 bases between them. The CDR3 extends over 14 amino acids. CDR3 region: CASSVGWGPYEQYF. In nucleotides, the CDR3 is TGTGCCAGCAGCGTAGGCTGGGGCCCCTACGAGCAGTACTTC.

This chain links TRBV7-6 with TRBJ2-7, with TRBD1 identical over 9 bases. Trimming at V came to 2 bases and at J to 5 bases, leaving 4 bases not matched to a gene. The CDR3 runs 14 residues. CDR1 is SGHVS and CDR2 is FNYEAQ in the germline V gene. CDR3 residues: CASSLLQGAHEQYF. CDR3 coding DNA: TGTGCCAGCAGCTTATTACAGGGGGCCCACGAGCAGTACTTC.

In this sample, this clone turned up a few times. The chain has TRBV7-2 and TRBJ1-4, with 7 bases lining up with TRBD1. The CDR3 is 15 amino acids. CDR1 SGHTA and CDR2 FQGNSA come from the germline V gene. The V and J ends lost 5 bases and 4 bases, in that order; junction bases with no gene match: 7. CDR3 in amino acids: CASSTRGRGNEKLFF. CDR3 sequence (DNA): TGTGCCAGCAGCACAAGGGGGCGGGGTAATGAAAAACTGTTTTTT.

The genes are TRBV4-2 and TRBJ1-4; 8 bases match TRBD1. CDR1 and CDR2 from the germline V gene are LGHNA and YNFKEQ. The V gene end was trimmed by 1 base and the J gene end by 8 bases; junction bases not matched to a gene: 15. This CDR3 comprises 18 residues. CDR3 in amino acids: CASSQASIGQGLGEKLFF. CDR3 nucleotide sequence: TGTGCCAGCAGCCAAGCATCAATCGGACAGGGACTTGGGGAAAAACTGTTTTTT.